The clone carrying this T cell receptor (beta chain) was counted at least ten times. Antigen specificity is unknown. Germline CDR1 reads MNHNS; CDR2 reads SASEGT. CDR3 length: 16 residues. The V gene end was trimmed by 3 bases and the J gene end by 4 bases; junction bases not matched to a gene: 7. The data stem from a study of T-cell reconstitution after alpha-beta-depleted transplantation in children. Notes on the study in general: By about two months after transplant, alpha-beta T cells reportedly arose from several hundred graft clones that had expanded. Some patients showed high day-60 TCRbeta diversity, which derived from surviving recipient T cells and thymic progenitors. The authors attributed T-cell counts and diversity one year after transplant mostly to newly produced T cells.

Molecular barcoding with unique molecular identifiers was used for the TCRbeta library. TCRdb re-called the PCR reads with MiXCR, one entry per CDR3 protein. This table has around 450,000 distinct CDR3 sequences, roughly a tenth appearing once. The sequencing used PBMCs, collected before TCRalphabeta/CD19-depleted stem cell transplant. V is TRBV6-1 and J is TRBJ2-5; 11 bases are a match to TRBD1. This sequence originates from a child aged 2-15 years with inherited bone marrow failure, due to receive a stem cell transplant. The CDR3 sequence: CASSDRGQGARETQYF. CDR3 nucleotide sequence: TGTGCCAGCAGTGACAGAGGACAGGGGGCGAGAGAGACCCAGTACTTC.